This TCR beta chain is from a study of patients and donors after allogeneic stem cell transplantation. TCRdb re-derived calls from the RT-PCR reads in MiXCR, one entry per CDR3 protein. Here the sample spans about 57,000 distinct CDR3 sequences, more than 10% being singletons. The CDR3 contains 16 residues. J lost 2 bases, V lost 7 bases, and 10 bases had no gene match. Material: blood, either unsorted or a sorted T cell fraction (not recorded which). The TCR comes from a human donor who was either an allogeneic HSCT recipient or a stem cell or donor lymphocyte infusion donor (not recorded which). It is not recorded whose cells these are; they may come from a transplant donor. The chain is built from TRBV12-3 or TRBV12-4 and TRBJ2-2; 7 bases are shared with TRBD2. The CDR3 nucleotides read TGTGCCAGCACCGCACCGCCGGGACTAAACACCGGGGAGCTGTTTTTT. It specifies CASTAPPGLNTGELFF.